This passage covers 3 T cell receptor delta chains from one sample sequenced in a study of γδ T cells in repeated Plasmodium falciparum infection. With CATT, TCRdb re-called clones from the multiplex PCR reads. The sample lists 70,000 to 95,000 delta-chain clones, 1.4% to 1.5% occurring once. Flow sorting of PBMC yielded separate Vgamma9/Vdelta2+ and Vdelta2-negative gammadelta T cell populations for bulk repertoire analysis. Sample: gamma-delta T cells from blood. These receptors originate from a pool of human donors (malaria-infected and uninfected, not separated).

Points on this clone: The protein that TCRdb holds for this DNA derives from a much larger clone and differs from the translated DNA at residue 16, which likely indicates a read error; the protein shown here is translated from the DNA. V is TRDV1 and J is TRDJ1; TRDD3 aligns across 10 bases. Here the J gene was assigned by germline matching of the DNA, as TCRdb has none. This CDR3 spans 22 amino acids. Germline lookup yields CDR1 TSWWSYY and CDR2 QGS. V lost 0 bases and J lost 1; bases outside the gene matches: 20. CDR3 loop: CALGELVHYWGISYACTDKLIF. CDR3 nucleotide sequence: TGTGCTCTTGGGGAACTAGTTCATTACTGGGGGATTTCATACGCGTGCACCGATAAACTCATCTTT.

Many counts were recorded for this clone. The V and J genes are TRDV1 and TRDJ1, with 9 bases lining up with TRDD3. There are 19 residues in the CDR3. The V and J ends lost 0 bases and 1 base, in that order; junction bases with no gene match: 12. CDR1 is TSWWSYY and CDR2 is QGS in the germline V gene. The CDR3 coding sequence is TGTGCTCTTGGGGAACTCTGGGCTGGGGATACGATTCGCACCGATAAACTCATCTTT. The encoded protein is CALGELWAGDTIRTDKLIF.

The table lists this clone with a few counts. TCRdb's entry gives the protein of a much larger clone, which mismatches this DNA's translation at residue 17, likely from a read error; the protein reported here is translated from the DNA. The J gene is TRDJ1, the V gene TRDV1, with TRDD3 identical over 7 bases. The J gene comes from matching the DNA to germline here; TCRdb lacks it. V shed 2 bases, J shed 4 bases, and the junction held 28 bases outside the gene matches. Germline values: CDR1 TSWWSYY, CDR2 QGS. This CDR3 is built from 22 residues. CDR3 nucleotide sequence: TGTGCTCTTGGGGAAGTCCCTACAGGACCCCTCTGGGGGTCTCCGTACATCGATAAACTCATCTTT. It yields the protein CALGEVPTGPLWGSPYIDKLIF.